The present TCR beta chain was sequenced within a study of T cells expressing NK-cell markers. In the study overall: All TCR beta repertoires analysed originated from sorted CD3+CD56+NKG2C+, CD3+CD56+NKG2C- and CD3+CD56-NKG2C+ T cells.

Beta-chain TCR cDNA was generated via 5'RACE template switching with UMIs. TCRdb reprocessed the 5' RACE reads, with one entry per CDR3 protein and no DNA. This table holds fewer than 550,000 distinct CDR3 sequences. General study points: Several of the donors carried dominant NKG2C+ clonotypes that took up 1.0-7.0% of their CD8+ T cells. Topping the CD3+CD56-NKG2C+ fraction as well were these clonotypes, in a handful of donors.

To note about this clonotype: Its antigen is currently unknown.

Germline V gene data show CDR1 as DFQATT and CDR2 as SNEGSKA (reference sequence). The CDR3 totals 16 residues. This receptor was obtained from a woman in her forties or fifties in good health. The gene calls are TRBV20-1 and TRBJ2-5; there is no DNA to check the TCRdb D call of TRBD2. Source material: blood T cells: a sorted CD56 or NKG2C T cell subset, CD4+ or CD8+ T cells, or bulk PBMC T cells (not recorded which). The CDR3 region is CSARGGLAGEPKTQYF.